This TCR beta chain appears in the sequencing data of a study of blood T cell repertoires in COVID-19. Study-level information: Samples taken during acute and convalescent COVID-19 were collected in the United States, Italy and Spain.

Germline V gene lookup returns CDR1 SGHTS and CDR2 YDEGEE. J gave up 8 bases and V 0 bases, and 8 bases lay outside the gene matches. This CDR3 is 16 amino acids long. Enrolled through a virtual design, the participants were between 18 and 89 years of age and came from 24 US areas. The recovered donors of Cohort 3 showed two negative PCRs, clearance, or symptom resolution. This table comes from immunoSEQ multiplex PCR, and its TCRdb copy is limited to in-frame clones, with some not included. The profile shows about 200,000 clones, about 86% of them singletons. This clonotype was obtained from a man in his forties or fifties who had recovered from COVID-19. The specimen was PBMCs or T cells enriched from blood (not recorded which). This chain links TRBV5-8 with TRBJ1-3; TRBD1 agrees at 10 bases. CDR3 sequence (DNA): TGTGCCAGCAGCTTGGGCCGATGGACAGGGGGATACACCATATATTTT. It specifies CASSLGRWTGGYTIYF.